This entry concerns a single T cell receptor (beta chain). Using RNA transcripts, the TCR beta CDR3 regions were amplified. The first-round RT-PCR employed HTBI primers together with the Qiagen OneStep RT-PCR kit. A multiplex PCR was then performed as the second round. MiXCR was run by TCRdb on the multiplex PCR reads, yielding one entry per CDR3 protein. This sample yields about 370,000 distinct CDR3 sequences, of which approximately 18% are seen a single time; roughly 2.3% belongs to the top ten. The hyperthyroidism patients had a new diagnosis of under 2 months' duration and were aged 18 to 65. Fresh peripheral blood (about 10 ml) yielded the PBMCs. This entry is derived from a study of Graves' ophthalmopathy and Graves' hyperthyroidism. Trimming removed 0 bases from V and 2 bases from J, with 8 bases in between. CDR3 length: 15 amino acids. Germline loops: CDR1 LGHDT, CDR2 YNNKEL (reference sequence).

This receptor was identified in an adult woman with stable Graves' hyperthyroidism. The sample was peripheral blood. The rearrangement joins TRBV3-1 to TRBJ1-3; no definite D call. CDR3 nucleotide sequence: TGTGCCAGCAGCCAAGAGACCTTGGCTGGAAACACCATATATTTT. This sequence encodes CASSQETLAGNTIYF. Full variable domain (missing parts from reference TRBV3-1 and TRBJ1-3): DTAVSQTPKYLVTQMGNDKSIKCEQNLGHDTMYWYKQDSKKFLKIMFSYNNKELIINETVPNRFSPKSPDKAHLNLHINSLELGDSAVYFCASSQETLAGNTIYFGEGSWLTVV.